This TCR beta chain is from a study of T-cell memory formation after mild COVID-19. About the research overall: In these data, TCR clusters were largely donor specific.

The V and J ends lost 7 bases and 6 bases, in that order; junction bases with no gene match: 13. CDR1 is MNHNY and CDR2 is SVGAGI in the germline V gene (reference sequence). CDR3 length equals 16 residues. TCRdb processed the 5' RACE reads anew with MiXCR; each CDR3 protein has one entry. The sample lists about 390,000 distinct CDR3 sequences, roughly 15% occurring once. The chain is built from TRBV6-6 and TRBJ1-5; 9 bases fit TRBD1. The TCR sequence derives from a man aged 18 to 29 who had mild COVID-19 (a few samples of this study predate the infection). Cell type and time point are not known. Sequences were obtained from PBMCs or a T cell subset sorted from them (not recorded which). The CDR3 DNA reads TGTGCCAGCACCAATGGACAGGGGATGCCAGGTCAGCCCCAGCATTTT. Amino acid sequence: CASTNGQGMPGQPQHF.